This is a list of T cell receptor beta chains from one sample in a study of shared clonotypes between healthy human individuals. Sequencing was performed with immunoSEQ multiplex PCR; in TCRdb, only in-frame clones are kept and a portion is missing. Here the sample spans 2 million to 3 million clones, approximately 93% being singletons. The sequenced material came from naive CD4+ T cells from PBMCs. The source is a man aged 18 to 35 in good health. Some clones in this sample may be carry-over from other donors' samples. Each CDR3 is given with its conserved first and last residue. Fields, in order: CDR3 length, clone size, D gene, V gene, J gene, CDR3 protein, CDR3 DNA. D genes are given only for firm matches. The listing skips clone size in some rows; elsewhere it reads once, few, many or a size class.

18	-	-	TRBV28	TRBJ2-1	CASSSPLRRRGSYNEQFF	TGTGCCAGCAGCTCTCCCCTCCGGCGGCGGGGCTCCTACAATGAGCAGTTCTTC
19	-	TRBD1	TRBV5-8	TRBJ1-5	CASSLVKGAKGDSNQPQHF	TGTGCCAGCAGCTTGGTTAAGGGGGCCAAGGGTGATAGCAATCAGCCCCAGCATTTT
15	-	-	TRBV18	TRBJ1-2	CASSPLREAGYGYTF	TGTGCCAGCTCGCCTCTGCGGGAAGCGGGCTATGGCTACACCTTC
14	-	-	TRBV19	TRBJ1-5	CASGAPYSNQPQHF	TGTGCGTCTGGGGCACCTTATAGCAATCAGCCCCAGCATTTT
16	-	TRBD2	TRBV2	TRBJ2-1	CASRGLAVFSYNEQFF	TGTGCCAGCAGGGGACTAGCGGTCTTCTCCTACAATGAGCAGTTCTTC
19	-	TRBD1	TRBV15	TRBJ2-3	CATSRAGDRGTSAPDTQYF	TGTGCCACCAGCAGAGCCGGCGACAGGGGAACGAGTGCCCCAGATACGCAGTATTTT
16	-	-	TRBV9	TRBJ1-3	CASSTAAQGAGNTIYF	TGTGCCAGCTCCACCGCAGCACAAGGGGCCGGAAACACCATATATTTT
15	-	-	TRBV5-1	TRBJ2-7	CASSSRPGLQDEQYF	TGCGCCAGCAGCTCACGTCCGGGACTCCAGGACGAGCAGTACTTC
17	-	TRBD1	TRBV5-6	TRBJ1-5	CASSSRPDRFNNQPQHF	TGTGCCAGCAGCTCCAGACCGGACAGGTTCAACAATCAGCCCCAGCATTTT
14	-	TRBD1	TRBV11-2	TRBJ2-7	CASSSDRGLSEQYF	TGTGCCAGCAGCTCAGACAGGGGGCTCAGCGAGCAGTACTTC
12	-	-	TRBV29-1	TRBJ1-5	CSVGRPGQPQHF	TGCAGCGTGGGCAGACCGGGACAGCCCCAGCATTTT
14	-	TRBD1	TRBV5-1	TRBJ2-7	CASSLGQGAHEQYF	TGCGCCAGCAGCTTGGGACAGGGGGCCCACGAGCAGTACTTC
14	few	-	TRBV29-1	TRBJ1-1	CSVTRELMNTEAFF	TGCAGCGTAACCAGGGAACTCATGAACACTGAAGCTTTCTTT
16	-	TRBD1	TRBV15	TRBJ1-6	CATSSQGQLNNSPLHF	TGTGCCACCAGCAGTCAGGGACAGCTAAATAATTCACCCCTCCACTTT
16	-	-	TRBV11-3	TRBJ2-2	CASSLGQGGNSGELFF	TGTGCCAGCAGCTTAGGACAGGGAGGCAACTCCGGGGAGCTGTTTTTT
14	-	-	TRBV5-1	TRBJ2-6	CASSLEAGANVLTF	TGCGCCAGCAGCTTGGAGGCTGGGGCCAACGTCCTGACTTTC
15	-	TRBD1	TRBV5-1	TRBJ1-2	CASSLEVRGVYGYTF	TGCGCCAGCAGCTTGGAAGTCAGGGGGGTCTATGGCTACACCTTC
14	few	-	TRBV29-1	TRBJ1-2	CSVEVQVGGYGYTF	TGCAGCGTTGAAGTACAGGTCGGGGGCTATGGCTACACCTTC
14	once	-	TRBV14	TRBJ2-5	CASSQVSGRETQYF	TGTGCCAGCAGCCAAGTATCTGGGAGAGAGACCCAGTACTTC
14	-	TRBD1	TRBV27	TRBJ1-1	CASSPLTGGTEAFF	TGTGCCAGCAGTCCCCTGACAGGGGGGACTGAAGCTTTCTTT
15	-	-	TRBV5-6	TRBJ2-7	CASTNLADSSYEQYF	TGTGCCAGCACCAATTTGGCTGATAGCTCCTACGAGCAGTACTTC
16	-	-	TRBV5-1	TRBJ1-4	CASSGAGRALGEKLFF	TGCGCCAGCAGCGGGGCCGGACGAGCTCTGGGTGAAAAACTGTTTTTT
13	-	-	TRBV28	TRBJ2-7	CASRGTGTYEQYF	TGTGCCAGCAGGGGGACGGGAACCTACGAGCAGTACTTC
18	-	-	TRBV9	TRBJ1-5	CASSVGEGTHEHYQPQHF	TGTGCCAGCAGCGTAGGTGAGGGGACTCACGAACACTATCAGCCCCAGCATTTT
13	-	-	TRBV5-1	TRBJ2-7	CASRVAGTYEQYF	TGCGCCAGCAGGGTTGCGGGCACCTACGAGCAGTACTTC
15	-	-	TRBV7-9	TRBJ1-3	CASSLAVGAENTIYF	TGTGCCAGCAGCTTAGCGGTGGGGGCTGAAAACACCATATATTTT
14	-	-	TRBV28	TRBJ2-1	CASRGAGTHNEQFF	TGTGCCAGCAGGGGGGCCGGGACTCACAATGAGCAGTTCTTC
16	-	-	TRBV4-1	TRBJ2-7	CASSADERYASYEQYF	TGCGCCAGCAGCGCGGACGAGCGGTACGCCTCCTACGAGCAGTACTTC
17	once	TRBD1	TRBV7-9	TRBJ1-3	CASSLGQGAFTGNTIYF	TGTGCCAGCAGCTTGGGACAGGGGGCTTTCACTGGAAACACCATATATTTT
15	few	TRBD1	TRBV19	TRBJ1-2	CATKRPDRGGYGYTF	TGTGCCACAAAACGACCTGACAGGGGTGGCTATGGCTACACCTTC
14	-	TRBD1	TRBV6-5	TRBJ2-7	CASRPDRGPREQYF	TGTGCCAGCAGACCGGACAGGGGGCCCAGGGAGCAGTACTTC
16	-	-	TRBV9	TRBJ2-7	CASSVGLGPGTGEQYF	TGTGCCAGCAGCGTAGGCCTAGGACCTGGGACTGGCGAGCAGTACTTC
14	-	TRBD2	TRBV27	TRBJ2-7	CASSTLAGSYEQYF	TGTGCCAGTAGTACCCTAGCGGGATCCTACGAGCAGTACTTC
16	once	-	TRBV28	TRBJ2-3	CASTLTGRGRADTQYF	TGTGCCAGCACCCTGACAGGGAGAGGGAGGGCAGATACGCAGTATTTT
13	-	-	TRBV28	TRBJ2-7	CTSRLGLAYEQYF	TGTACCAGTCGATTAGGACTGGCCTACGAGCAGTACTTC
17	-	TRBD1	TRBV7-3	TRBJ2-1	CASSLRAGQDIYNEQFF	TGTGCCAGCAGCTTAAGAGCCGGACAGGACATTTACAATGAGCAGTTCTTC
14	-	-	TRBV4-2	TRBJ2-7	CASSPYGRSYEQYF	TGTGCCAGCAGCCCTTATGGGAGATCCTACGAGCAGTACTTC
13	-	-	TRBV28	TRBJ1-2	CASTLDRLDGYTF	TGTGCCAGCACACTGGACAGACTTGATGGCTACACCTTC
16	-	TRBD2	TRBV28	TRBJ2-7	CASRPPGGRNVYEQYF	TGTGCCAGCAGGCCTCCGGGCGGGAGGAACGTTTACGAGCAGTACTTC
15	-	-	TRBV4-2	TRBJ2-3	CASSQGTLEADTQYF	TGTGCCAGCAGCCAAGGGACACTAGAGGCAGATACGCAGTATTTT
15	-	-	TRBV4-1	TRBJ1-2	CASSQVGTANYGYTF	TGCGCCAGCAGCCAAGTTGGGACGGCCAACTATGGCTACACCTTC